These 32 T cell receptor beta chains share one sample of origin, sequenced in a study of memory CD4+ T cells and cytomegalovirus serostatus. Clones were sequenced by immunoSEQ multiplex PCR, and TCRdb holds only the in-frame ones, with some missing. This sample has roughly 76,000 clones, with about 73% found just once. The sort gate was single viable CD3+CD4+CD8-CD45RO+ cells for memory CD4+ T cells. Sequenced: memory CD4+ T cells from blood. These TCRs come from an adult in good health and CMV-seropositive.

The chain combines TRBV11-3 with TRBJ2-7; D may correspond to TRBD1 or TRBD2 (6 bases each). This CDR3 has 14 amino acids. Germline CDR1 is SGHNT and CDR2 is YENEEA. V dropped 3 bases and J dropped 4 bases, with 13 bases sitting between them. The CDR3 DNA follows: TGTGCCAGCAGCTTGCGCGGGGACATGTACGAGCAGTACTTC. Protein: CASSLRGDMYEQYF.

In this sample, this clone turned up a few times. The V call is TRBV6-5, the J call TRBJ1-5, with D possibly TRBD1 on 6 matching bases. Germline CDR1 is MNHEY and CDR2 is SVGAGI. The CDR3 extends over 15 amino acids. The V gene lost 6 bases and the J gene lost 1 base, with 13 bases spanning the gap. Written as DNA, the CDR3 is TGTGCCAGCAGACCAAGGGGGGGAAGCAATCAGCCCCAGCATTTT. It yields the protein CASRPRGGSNQPQHF.

This clone has more than one count but fewer than ten. Here the CDR3 reads CASSPTGVGEQYV. The DNA for the CDR3 is TGTGCCAGCAGTCCGACAGGGGTCGGGGAGCAGTACGTC. The chain combines TRBV27 with TRBJ2-7, with 8 bases aligning to TRBD1. Germline values: CDR1 MNHEY, CDR2 SMNVEV (reference sequence). This CDR3 has 13 residues. J gave up 7 bases and V 5 bases, and 7 bases lay outside the gene matches.

The V gene is TRBV6-5, the J gene TRBJ2-2; D gene uncertain. This CDR3 has 16 amino acids. Trimming pared 4 bases from V and 0 bases from J, leaving 12 bases between. Germline V gene lookup returns CDR1 MNHEY and CDR2 SVGAGI. The CDR3 nucleotides are TGTGCCAGCAGTTTCATGGCCTCAGCGAACACCGGGGAGCTGTTTTTT. It yields the protein CASSFMASANTGELFF.

This rearrangement joins TRBV7-2 to TRBJ1-5; D not resolved. Trimming took off 1 base at V and 0 bases at J, with 7 bases between the two ends. CDR3 size: 15 residues. Germline loops: CDR1 SGHTA, CDR2 FQGNSA. The chain's CDR3 is CASSLVDNSNQPQHF. Here the CDR3 DNA reads TGTGCCAGCAGCTTAGTGGATAATAGCAATCAGCCCCAGCATTTT.

CDR3 amino acids: CASSFDRYQPQHF. DNA for the CDR3: TGTGCCAGCAGCTTTGACCGATATCAGCCCCAGCATTTT. This rearrangement joins TRBV11-3 to TRBJ1-5; D uncertain. Germline CDR1 reads SGHNT; CDR2 reads YENEEA. This CDR3 is 13 amino acids long. V lost 3 bases and J lost 5, with 8 bases in between.

This clone was seen just once. The chain uses TRBV6-5 and TRBJ1-5; D remains ambiguous. Germline V CDR1 and CDR2: MNHEY, SVGAGI. Trimming left V 8 bases short and J 3 bases short, with 8 bases between. This CDR3 region has 12 residues. The CDR3 loop is CASGPPNQPQHF. The CDR3 coding sequence is TGTGCCAGCGGGCCCCCCAATCAGCCCCAGCATTTT.

The rearrangement joins TRBV19 to TRBJ2-3; no firm D call. Trimming took off 0 bases at V and 6 bases at J, with 7 bases between the two ends. The CDR3 covers 13 residues. Germline CDR1 is LNHDA and CDR2 is SQIVND (reference sequence). The CDR3 reads CASSIDLEDTQYF. CDR3 nucleotides: TGTGCCAGTAGTATAGATTTGGAGGATACGCAGTATTTT.

In its sample, this clone was seen a few times. The chain is built from TRBV6-5 and TRBJ1-2; tentatively, D is TRBD1 (5 bases). The germline V gene has CDR1 MNHEY and CDR2 SVGAGI. This CDR3 comprises 15 residues. The germline V and J ends were trimmed by 4 bases and 2 bases, with 14 bases remaining between them. Written as DNA, the CDR3 is TGTGCCAGCAGTTTAGAGCCCCGGGGCAACTATGGCTACACCTTC. This encodes CASSLEPRGNYGYTF.

The chain combines TRBV10-3 with TRBJ1-1, with 7 bases fitting TRBD1. Trimming removed 4 bases from V and 0 bases from J; junction bases left unmatched: 5. Germline CDR1 is ENHRY and CDR2 is SYGVKD. This CDR3 has 15 amino acids. As DNA, the CDR3 is TGTGCCATCAGTGGAAGACAGGGATTGAACACTGAAGCTTTCTTT. Protein sequence: CAISGRQGLNTEAFF.

The chain carries TRBV7-9 and TRBJ1-1; D remains unclear. The CDR3 length is 14 residues. Per the germline V gene, CDR1 is SEHNR and CDR2 is FQNEAQ (reference sequence). V lost 1 base to trimming and J lost 1 base, with 7 bases between them. CDR3 nucleotide sequence: TGTGCCAGCAGCTTAGTTGCTTCGAACACTGAAGCTTTCTTT. This gives the protein CASSLVASNTEAFF. The complete variable domain, with remaining parts taken from reference TRBV7-9 and TRBJ1-1, reads DTGVSQNPRHKITKRGQNVTFRCDPISEHNRLYWYRQTLGQGPEFLTYFQNEAQLEKSRLLSDRFSAERPKGSFSTLEIQRTEQGDSAMYLCASSLVASNTEAFFGQGTRLTVV.

The chain employs TRBV19 and TRBJ1-5; no firm D call. V was shortened by 7 bases and J by 0 bases, with 10 bases between the two germline ends. CDR3 length: 14 amino acids. CDR1 and CDR2 (germline): LNHDA, SQIVND (reference sequence). The chain's CDR3 is CASKSDYSNQPQHF. CDR3 DNA: TGTGCCAGTAAAAGTGACTATAGCAATCAGCCCCAGCATTTT. The whole variable domain, remainder taken from reference TRBV19 and TRBJ1-5, is DGGITQSPKYLFRKEGQNVTLSCEQNLNHDAMYWYRQDPGQGLRLIYYSQIVNDFQKGDIAEGYSVSREKKESFPLTVTSAQKNPTAFYLCASKSDYSNQPQHFGDGTRLSIL.

V usage is TRBV11-2 and J usage is TRBJ2-2; 8 nucleotides agree with TRBD1. This CDR3 is built from 19 residues. The V and J ends lost 2 bases and 1 base, in that order; junction bases with no gene match: 12. Germline CDR1 SGHAT, CDR2 FQNNGV. The CDR3 sequence is CASSLRILRTGMNTGELFF. CDR3 bases: TGTGCCAGCAGCTTACGGATCCTAAGGACAGGGATGAACACCGGGGAGCTGTTTTTT.

This chain connects TRBV5-4 to TRBJ2-5; D gene uncertain. Between the trimmed V and J ends, which lost 0 bases and 0 bases, there was a span of 3 bases. Germline-derived CDR1 and CDR2 are SGHNT and YYREEE (reference sequence). The CDR3 has 13 amino acids. The DNA of the CDR3 is TGTGCCAGCAGCTTGGACAACCAAGAGACCCAGTACTTC. Translated: CASSLDNQETQYF.

This clone appeared a few times. The chain couples TRBV5-1 to TRBJ1-2, with D possibly matching TRBD1 (5 bases). V was trimmed by 0 bases and J by 5 bases, leaving 11 bases between them. Germline lookup yields CDR1 SGHRS and CDR2 YFSETQ. This CDR3 has 14 amino acids. The CDR3 region has the DNA TGCGCCAGCAGCTTGGGATCAGGGATTTATGGCTACACCTTC. It encodes CASSLGSGIYGYTF.

The chain couples TRBV6-1 to TRBJ2-5; possible D gene TRBD1, 5 bases. The CDR3 spans 14 residues. Germline CDR1 and CDR2: MNHNS and SASEGT. V was pared by 10 bases and J by 1 base, with 16 bases between. In DNA, the CDR3 is TGTGCCACACGTTCCCTCGACAGCCAAGAGACCCAGTACTTC. Amino acids: CATRSLDSQETQYF.

The J gene is TRBJ1-5, the V gene TRBV28; unclear D gene. Germline CDR1 MDHEN, CDR2 SYDVKM. V was cut by 6 bases and J by 7 bases, with 13 bases left in between. The length of the CDR3 is 13 residues. For the CDR3, the DNA is TGTGCCAGCAGGCAAAGTGCGGAGCAGCCCCAGCATTTT. Residues: CASRQSAEQPQHF.

The chain carries TRBV7-9 and TRBJ2-1; D might be TRBD1 (6 bases). The V and J ends lost 4 bases and 4 bases respectively, with 20 bases between them. CDR3 size: 17 residues. Germline V CDR1 and CDR2: SEHNR, FQNEAQ (reference sequence). The CDR3 is CASSSKVLGQTYNEQFF. CDR3 DNA sequence: TGTGCCAGCAGCTCTAAGGTCCTTGGACAGACTTACAATGAGCAGTTCTTC.

The chain employs TRBV15 and TRBJ2-3; 8 positions agree with TRBD2. CDR1 is LNHNV, CDR2 YYDKDF, per germline (reference sequence). V gave up 4 bases and J gave up 4 bases; unmatched junction bases: 4. This CDR3 has 14 amino acids. Written as DNA, the CDR3 is TGTGCCACCAGCATGGGCGGGGGGCCAGATACGCAGTATTTT. It codes for CATSMGGGPDTQYF. The full variable domain, in which reference TRBV15 and TRBJ2-3 provide the parts outside the CDR3, is DAMVIQNPRYQVTQFGKPVTLSCSQTLNHNVMYWYQQKSSQAPKLLFHYYDKDFNNEADTPDNFQSRRPNTSFCFLDIRSPGLGDTAMYLCATSMGGGPDTQYFGPGTRLTVL.

Remarks on this clone: Relative to the germline gene, one junction end is altered; a read error may explain this. The sample carries other DNA sequences with the same CDR3. V usage is TRBV29-1 and J usage is TRBJ1-1; no clear D. The length of the CDR3 is 13 residues. The germline gives CDR1 SQVTM, CDR2 ANQGSEA. The CDR3 sequence: CSAGRDLNTEAFF. CDR3 in DNA: TGCAGCGCAGGACGGGATCTGAACACTGAGGCTTTCTTT.

The chain combines TRBV25-1 with TRBJ2-6, with D possibly matching TRBD2 (6 bases). The ends were cut back, 5 bases at V and 1 base at J, with 15 bases in the middle. The CDR3 runs 17 residues. The germline CDR1 and CDR2 sequences are MGHDK and SYGVNS. The DNA of the CDR3 is TGTGCCAGCAGTCCCCGCGGCGGGAAATCTGGGGCCAACGTCCTGACTTTC. Translated: CASSPRGGKSGANVLTF.

The genes are TRBV5-4 and TRBJ2-2; D remains ambiguous. Trimming took 0 bases from V and 7 from J, leaving 7 bases between them. Germline loops: CDR1 SGHNT, CDR2 YYREEE (reference sequence). The CDR3 is 13 amino acids. CDR3 nucleotide sequence: TGTGCCAGCAGCTTGGAACCAGACGGGGAGCTGTTTTTT. This sequence encodes CASSLEPDGELFF.

The V call is TRBV6-1, the J call TRBJ2-5, with 7 bases aligning to TRBD1. Looked up from germline, CDR1 is MNHNS and CDR2 is SASEGT. V was pared by 6 bases and J by 1 base, with 5 bases of the junction left unmatched. The CDR3 runs to 14 residues. The CDR3: CASSQGQSQETQYF. The CDR3 coding sequence is TGTGCCAGCAGCCAGGGACAGAGCCAAGAGACCCAGTACTTC.

The chain has TRBV15 and TRBJ1-6; D is perhaps TRBD1 (5 bases). Trimming cost V 0 bases and J 11 bases, with 14 bases left between them. CDR1 is LNHNV, CDR2 YYDKDF, per germline (reference sequence). CDR3 length: 15 residues. CDR3 sequence: CATSREVGGTAPLHF. CDR3 nucleotide sequence: TGTGCCACCAGCAGAGAAGTTGGGGGGACGGCACCCCTCCACTTT.

The chain is built from TRBV2 and TRBJ2-3; D not certain. Germline lookup yields CDR1 SNHLY and CDR2 FYNNEI. CDR3 length: 12 residues. The germline V and J ends were trimmed by 6 bases and 2 bases, with 6 bases remaining between them. CDR3: CASRPNTDTQYF. The DNA of the CDR3 is TGTGCCAGCAGACCCAACACAGATACGCAGTATTTT.

V usage is TRBV2 and J usage is TRBJ2-5, with TRBD2 identical over 12 bases. From germline, CDR1 is SNHLY and CDR2 FYNNEI. The CDR3 consists of 14 residues. V lost 8 bases, J lost 6 bases, and 7 bases stayed unmatched. This chain's CDR3 is CASCLAGGLKTQYF. The CDR3 region has the DNA TGTGCCAGCTGTCTAGCGGGGGGGCTTAAGACCCAGTACTTC.

In the case of this clone: The same CDR3 can be traced to other DNA sequences in this sample. The chain employs TRBV11-2 and TRBJ1-4, with D possibly being TRBD1 (5 bases). The CDR3 consists of 14 residues. V was shortened by 5 bases and J by 8 bases, with 15 bases between the two germline ends. CDR1 and CDR2 (germline): SGHAT, FQNNGV. The CDR3 protein is CASSPGGEGEKLFF. DNA of the CDR3: TGTGCCAGCAGCCCAGGAGGGGAGGGGGAAAAACTGTTTTTT. The whole variable domain, remainder taken from reference TRBV11-2 and TRBJ1-4, is EAGVAQSPRYKIIEKRQSVAFWCNPISGHATLYWYQQILGQGPKLLIQFQNNGVVDDSQLPKDRFSAERLKGVDSTLKIQPAKLEDSAVYLCASSPGGEGEKLFFGSGTQLSVL.

The V and J genes are TRBV27 and TRBJ1-2; 9 positions match TRBD1. V was pared by 0 bases and J by 4 bases, with 0 bases of the junction left unmatched. The CDR3 is 14 residues long. In germline, CDR1 is MNHEY, CDR2 SMNVEV (reference sequence). CDR3 region: CASSLSGQGYGYTF. In DNA, the CDR3 is TGTGCCAGCAGTTTATCGGGACAGGGCTATGGCTACACCTTC.

The rearrangement joins TRBV6-1 to TRBJ2-7, with D possibly TRBD2 on 6 matching bases. CDR3 length: 14 amino acids. Trimming cost V 0 bases and J 1 base, with 7 bases left between them. Germline V CDR1 and CDR2: MNHNS, SASEGT. The CDR3, as DNA: TGTGCCAGCAGTGAAGCGCGGGGTTCCTACGAGCAGTACGTC. This encodes CASSEARGSYEQYV.

The chain employs TRBV7-6 and TRBJ2-2, with TRBD2 matching over 13 bases. The CDR3 runs 15 residues. Germline V gives CDR1 SGHVS, CDR2 FNYEAQ. The V segment lost 5 bases and the J segment 6 bases; nucleotides outside the gene matches: 3. The CDR3 loop reads CASSRGLAGAGELFF. CDR3 nucleotide sequence: TGTGCCAGCAGCCGCGGACTAGCGGGAGCCGGGGAGCTGTTTTTT.

V and J are TRBV25-1 and TRBJ2-2; D is unclear. In germline, CDR1 is MGHDK, CDR2 SYGVNS. The length of the CDR3 is 13 residues. V was trimmed by 4 bases and J by 4 bases, leaving 7 bases between them. For the CDR3, the DNA is TGTGCCAGCAGTGTCTCCGGCACCGGGGAGCTGTTTTTT. Its protein product is CASSVSGTGELFF. The variable domain in full, completed from reference TRBV25-1 and TRBJ2-2, reads EADIYQTPRYLVIGTGKKITLECSQTMGHDKMYWYQQDPGMELHLIHYSYGVNSTEKGDLSSESTVSRIRTEHFPLTLESARPSHTSQYLCASSVSGTGELFFGEGSRLTVL.

The chain links TRBV7-2 to TRBJ2-5, with 10 bases aligning to TRBD2. The CDR3 extends over 16 amino acids. Trimming took 4 bases from V and 1 from J; bases not matched to a gene: 6. Germline-derived CDR1 and CDR2 are SGHTA and FQGNSA. CDR3 in DNA: TGTGCCAGCAGCTCCTCGGGACTAGCGATCCAAGAGACCCAGTACTTC. This translates into CASSSSGLAIQETQYF.